These 15 T cell receptor beta chains share one sample of origin, sequenced in a study of blood T cells in healthy people across ages. A second PCR of roughly 7 to 11 cycles used a sample-barcoded 5' primer and a J-beta primer mix. From the 5' RACE reads, TCRdb called clonotypes with MiXCR, one entry per CDR3 protein. The sample has some 1,500,000 distinct CDR3 sequences; roughly 43% are singletons. Material for sequencing was blood. The receptors come from a woman aged 18-35 years in good health.

V is TRBV20-1 and J is TRBJ2-7; 7 nucleotides align to TRBD1. CDR1 and CDR2 (germline): DFQATT, SNEGSKA (reference sequence). The CDR3 totals 19 residues. Germline trimming cut 5 bases from V and 2 bases from J; bases unmatched to any gene: 24. This CDR3 reads CSARDMPGQLITFPYEQYF. CDR3 DNA sequence: TGCAGTGCTCGCGACATGCCGGGACAGCTCATTACCTTCCCCTACGAGCAGTACTTC.

This clonotype was seen only a few times. This chain joins TRBV5-6 and TRBJ1-2, with D unclear. This CDR3 comprises 12 residues. Trimming stripped 1 base from V and 8 bases from J, with 9 bases between. The germline CDR1 and CDR2 sequences are SGHDT and YYEEEE. In nucleotides, the CDR3 is TGTGCCAGCAGCTTGATGGTGGACGGCTACACCTTC. Translated: CASSLMVDGYTF.

The chain combines TRBV27 with TRBJ2-7; TRBD2 is a possible D gene (6 bases). Germline V gene sequence: CDR1 MNHEY, CDR2 SMNVEV (reference sequence). The CDR3 runs to 14 residues. With 7 bases removed from V and 4 bases from J, the gap between germline ends came to 17 bases. The CDR3 protein is CASKSLGLRYEQYF. Written as DNA, the CDR3 is TGTGCCAGCAAATCATTGGGACTCCGGTACGAGCAGTACTTC.

The chain employs TRBV27 and TRBJ2-5; the match to TRBD2 covers 11 bases. Trimming removed 6 bases from V and 11 bases from J; junction bases left unmatched: 11. The CDR3 spans 14 residues. Germline assignment: CDR1 MNHEY and CDR2 SMNVEV (reference sequence). The CDR3 spells CASRPGLAVNEQYF. The CDR3 bases are TGTGCCAGCAGACCGGGACTAGCGGTCAATGAGCAGTACTTC.

About this clonotype: With a much larger clone just one base away, this may be a read error. V and J are TRBV20-1 and TRBJ1-1; a possible D gene is TRBD1 (6 bases). The CDR3 is made up of 12 amino acids. V was shortened by 4 bases and J by 1 base, with 7 bases between the two germline ends. The germline CDR1 and CDR2 sequences are DFQATT and SNEGSKA (reference sequence). The CDR3 coding sequence is TGCAGTGCTAAACAGGGGAACACTGAAGCTTTCTTT. Protein sequence: CSAKQGNTEAFF.

The V call is TRBV5-1, the J call TRBJ2-3; 13 bases match TRBD2. The CDR3 spans 16 residues. CDR1 and CDR2 (germline): SGHRS, YFSETQ. Trimming cost V 5 bases and J 3 bases; bases outside gene matches: 6. The CDR3 sequence is CASRWTSGGRTDTQYF. The CDR3 coding sequence is TGCGCCAGCAGATGGACTAGCGGGGGAAGAACAGATACGCAGTATTTT.

The sample holds a few counts of this clonotype. The chain carries TRBV7-2 and TRBJ2-7; no reliable D call. The CDR3 contains 13 residues. Germline loops: CDR1 SGHTA, CDR2 FQGNSA. V lost 0 bases, J lost 2 bases, and 5 bases lay in between. The CDR3 bases are TGTGCCAGCAGCTTAGCATTGCCCTACGAGCAGTACTTC. It translates to CASSLALPYEQYF. Filled out from reference TRBV7-2 and TRBJ2-7, the complete variable domain reads GAGVSQSPSNKVTEKGKDVELRCDPISGHTALYWYRQSLGQGLEFLIYFQGNSAPDKSGLPSDRFSAERTGGSVSTLTIQRTQQEDSAVYLCASSLALPYEQYFGPGTRLTVT.

This clonotype was observed once. V gene TRBV6-5 combines with J gene TRBJ2-4; D is perhaps TRBD1 (5 bases). Deletions cut 4 bases from V and 13 bases from J, with 17 bases between. Germline CDR1 MNHEY, CDR2 SVGAGI. The CDR3 runs to 13 residues. Written as DNA, the CDR3 is TGTGCCAGCAGTTCGACAGCTACCAACGGGCAGTACTTC. As protein: CASSSTATNGQYF.

The V and J genes are TRBV6-6 and TRBJ1-2; 8 nucleotides match TRBD1. The CDR3 runs to 17 residues. J lost 5 bases, V lost 9 bases, and 20 bases had no gene match. The germline gives CDR1 MNHNY, CDR2 SVGAGI (reference sequence). DNA of the CDR3: TGTGCCAGACGCCCTGGTACCCGGGACAGGACTGCTTATGGCTACACCTTC. This codes for CARRPGTRDRTAYGYTF.

The gene calls are TRBV4-3 and TRBJ2-3, with D perhaps being TRBD1 or TRBD2 (5 bases each). Trimming took 2 bases from V and 5 from J, leaving 17 bases between them. From germline, CDR1 is LGHNA and CDR2 YSLEER. This CDR3 has 16 residues. This CDR3 reads CASSQNNFVGVDTQYF. CDR3 DNA sequence: TGCGCCAGCAGCCAAAATAATTTCGTGGGGGTAGATACGCAGTATTTT.

This clonotype came up a few times. The chain uses TRBV20-1 and TRBJ1-1; 10 bases are shared with TRBD1. CDR3 length: 13 residues. Per germline, CDR1 DFQATT and CDR2 SNEGSKA (reference sequence). Trimming took 6 bases from V and 5 from J; bases not matched to a gene: 6. The CDR3 nucleotides are TGCAGTGCCAGGGACAGGGGTTTGACTGAAGCTTTCTTT. This sequence encodes CSARDRGLTEAFF.

The J gene is TRBJ1-4, the V gene TRBV25-1, with TRBD1 as a possible D gene (5 bases). V was pared by 2 bases and J by 4 bases, with 20 bases between. The CDR3 length is 18 residues. The germline V gene encodes CDR1 MGHDK and CDR2 SYGVNS. The CDR3 DNA is TGTGCCAGCAGTGAACCGAGGGGCGCTGTCTTCGGTAATGAAAAACTGTTTTTT. This sequence encodes CASSEPRGAVFGNEKLFF.

The CDR3 is CASSTDVYNEQYF. In DNA form, the CDR3 reads TGCGCCAGCAGCACGGACGTTTACAATGAGCAGTACTTC. V is TRBV5-1 and J is TRBJ2-7, with D unclear. Per germline, CDR1 SGHRS and CDR2 YFSETQ. The CDR3 spans 13 residues. The germline V and J ends were trimmed by 4 bases and 7 bases, with 15 bases remaining between them.

The chain employs TRBV21-1 and TRBJ2-3; the D call of TRBD2 is as the table states it, not checked on the DNA. TRBV21-1 is classified as a pseudogene. This CDR3 is built from 16 residues. The CDR3: CASSNLSGASTDTQYF. DNA for the CDR3: TGTGCCAGCAGCAACCTTAGCGGAGCTAGCACAGATACGCAGTATTTT.

This clonotype has more than one count but fewer than ten. The chain has TRBV20-1 and TRBJ2-1, with TRBD2 as a possible D gene (7 bases). V was shortened by 0 bases and J by 8 bases, with 17 bases between the two germline ends. This CDR3 contains 15 residues. In germline, CDR1 is DFQATT, CDR2 SNEGSKA (reference sequence). The CDR3 is CSARDDLRGAHEQFF. As DNA, the CDR3 is TGCAGTGCTAGAGATGACCTTCGGGGGGCCCATGAGCAGTTCTTC.